This is a list of T cell receptor beta chains from one sample in a study of control samples from healthy donors and cancer patients. Using immunoSEQ multiplex PCR, the repertoire was profiled, and TCRdb retains in-frame clones only, with some absent. Of about 52,000 clones listed, about 95% were seen once; the top ten hold nearly 2.5%. The specimen was blood. These receptors came from a man aged 25-40 years in good health. Each CDR3 is given with its conserved first and last residue. The D gene is left open where the match is weak.

d_call	j_call	v_call	cdr3_nt	cdr3_aa
.	TRBJ1-1	TRBV10-3	TGTGCCATCAGTGGGCGGGGGAGCACTGAAGCTTTCTTT	CAISGRGSTEAFF
.	TRBJ2-1	TRBV5-4	TGTGCCAGCACCCCCGGGACTGGCTACAATGAGCAGTTCTTC	CASTPGTGYNEQFF
.	TRBJ2-1	TRBV7-2	TGTGCCAGCAGCTTAATAGGGGGGCCAGGATACAATGAGCAGTTCTTC	CASSLIGGPGYNEQFF
.	TRBJ2-1	TRBV5-1	TGCGCCAGCAGCTTGGGGTGGGGACTGTACAATGAGCAGTTCTTC	CASSLGWGLYNEQFF
.	TRBJ1-1	TRBV28	TGTGCCAGCAGTTTAATAGGGAACACTGAAGCTTTCTTT	CASSLIGNTEAFF
TRBD1	TRBJ1-4	TRBV2	TGTGCCAGCAGTGCAGGGGGCCTAGGGGAAAAACTGTTTTTT	CASSAGGLGEKLFF
TRBD2	TRBJ2-3	TRBV7-2	TGTGCCAGCAGCCCGCGCCCTAGCGGGAGCACAGATACGCAGTATTTT	CASSPRPSGSTDTQYF
.	TRBJ2-1	TRBV7-7	TGTGCTAGCAGCCAGGGACCTGAAGGTGAGCAGTTCTTC	CASSQGPEGEQFF
.	TRBJ2-7	TRBV4-3	TGCGCCAGCAGCCAAGAACTAAGGCACGAGCAGTACTTC	CASSQELRHEQYF
.	TRBJ2-7	TRBV7-9	TGTGCCAGCAGCTTTCCAGGGAAATACGAGCAGTACTTC	CASSFPGKYEQYF
.	TRBJ2-7	TRBV28	TGTGCCAGCAGTAACTACGAGCAGTACTTC	CASSNYEQYF